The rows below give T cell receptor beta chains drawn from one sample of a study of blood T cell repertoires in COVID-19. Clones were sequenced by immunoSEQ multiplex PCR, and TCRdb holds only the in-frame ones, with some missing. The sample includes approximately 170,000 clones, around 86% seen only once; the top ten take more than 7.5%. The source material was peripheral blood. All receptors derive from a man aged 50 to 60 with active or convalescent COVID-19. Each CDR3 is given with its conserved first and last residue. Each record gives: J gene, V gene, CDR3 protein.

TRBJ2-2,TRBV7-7,CASSTHRVRDTGELFF
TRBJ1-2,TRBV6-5,CASRPGGGHGYTF
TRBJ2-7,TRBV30,CAWRALGQGTGEQYF
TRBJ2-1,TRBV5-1,CASSPAGTGLAYNEQFF
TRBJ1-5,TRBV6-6,CASQLGGQPQHF
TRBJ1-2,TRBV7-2,CASSLGPEGYGYTF
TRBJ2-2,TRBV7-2,CATSSGTSARGELFF
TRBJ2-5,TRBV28,CASNPFGGQETQYF
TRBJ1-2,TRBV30,CAWYRMQDNYGYTF
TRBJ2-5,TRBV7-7,CASSPKDFGRTIQETQYF
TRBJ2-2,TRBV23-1,CASSLVETGELFF
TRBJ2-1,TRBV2,CASSEALQGVHEQFF
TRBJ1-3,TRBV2,CASSWTSGNTIYF
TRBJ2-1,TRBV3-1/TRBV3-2,CASSQDTSGGSYEQFF
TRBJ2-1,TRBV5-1,CASSPPTEQFF
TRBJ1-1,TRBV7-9,CASSFIEGREAFF
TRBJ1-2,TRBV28,CASSNTGVALGGYTF
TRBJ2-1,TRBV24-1,CATSDPGTSSYNEQFF